This T cell receptor (beta chain) was sequenced during a study of regulatory T cells in long-lasting Graves disease. Study-wide points: The number of shared public clonotypes was higher in persistent patients (2,741) than new patients (more than 850).

Time point in this sample: newly diagnosed GD, antithyroid drugs for less than 3 months. From RNA extracted from PBMCs, the TCR library was made. The CDR3 sequence is 15 residues long. Trimming at V came to 5 bases and at J to 7 bases, leaving 9 bases not matched to a gene. Germline V CDR1 and CDR2: MGHRA, YSYEKL. Assembly of TCR beta libraries relied on iRepertoire HTBI primers together with Arm-PCR of CDR3 regions. One entry per CDR3 protein results from TCRdb running MiXCR on the multiplex PCR reads. The sample has roughly 420,000 distinct CDR3 sequences; 16% are singletons. This clonotype was counted between two and nine times. No antigen is known for it. The same specimen was also included in a second study, on T cells in Graves' hyperthyroidism and ophthalmopathy. From that report: The TCR CDR3 was amplified in a first-round RT-PCR using the HTBI primer set.

The V gene is TRBV4-1, the J gene TRBJ1-5, with TRBD1 matching over 9 bases. Sample: peripheral blood mononuclear cells (PBMCs), taken at new diagnosis, from a patient treated with antithyroid drugs. The TCR sequence derives from a woman under 30 with Graves disease. This chain's CDR3 is CASSSPGQGRQPQHF. CDR3 nucleotides: TGCGCCAGCAGCTCGCCGGGACAGGGACGGCAGCCCCAGCATTTT.